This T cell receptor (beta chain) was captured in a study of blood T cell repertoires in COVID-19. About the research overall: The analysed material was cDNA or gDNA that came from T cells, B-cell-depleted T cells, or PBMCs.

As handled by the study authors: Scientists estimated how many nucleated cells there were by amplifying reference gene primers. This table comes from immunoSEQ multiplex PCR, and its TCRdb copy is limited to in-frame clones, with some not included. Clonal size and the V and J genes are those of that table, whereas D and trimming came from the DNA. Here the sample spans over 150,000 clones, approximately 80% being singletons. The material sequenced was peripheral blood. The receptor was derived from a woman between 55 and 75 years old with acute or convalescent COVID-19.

This chain's CDR3 is CASRRGRTYTGELFF. The CDR3 bases are TGTGCCAGCAGACGCGGCCGAACTTACACCGGGGAGCTGTTTTTT. The J gene is TRBJ2-2, the V gene TRBV6-5, with D uncertain. The V gene's germline CDR1 is MNHEY and CDR2 SVGAGI. This CDR3 is 15 amino acids long. Trimming left V 6 bases short and J 3 bases short, with 14 bases between.